This T cell receptor (beta chain) derives from a study of molecular identifiers for immune sequencing clone quantification. Study results and caveats: The study found clones above 20 RNA copies held over 97% of effector molecules and under 1% in naive cells.

CD8+CD4-CCR7+CD45RA+ cells were sorted as naive CD8 T cells. As to this clonotype: Its matching antigen is unknown.

CDR1 and CDR2 (germline): SGHRS, YFSETQ. This CDR3 contains 19 residues. Trimming took 1 base from V and 1 from J; bases not matched to a gene: 10. Via MiXCR, TCRdb re-called the PCR reads, giving one row per CDR3 protein. The table shows about half a million distinct CDR3 sequences, with over 20% occurring only once. The genes are TRBV5-1 and TRBJ2-6; 8 bases are shared with TRBD1. Sequencing was done on a sample of naive CD8+ T cells from blood, with Jurkat cell RNA spiked in. As for subset: FACS-sorted CD8+CD4-CCR7+CD45RA+ naive T cells. This clonotype was obtained from a human donor in good health. Some libraries in this study had Jurkat cell RNA spiked in. The CDR3: CASSLWVQGEASGANVLTF. In nucleotides, the CDR3 is TGCGCCAGCAGCTTGTGGGTACAGGGGGAAGCTTCTGGGGCCAACGTCCTGACTTTC.